These 7 T cell receptor beta chains share one sample of origin, sequenced in a study of blood T cell repertoires in COVID-19. The table came from immunoSEQ multiplex PCR; TCRdb's copy has only in-frame clones and leaves some out. The repertoire includes 200,000 to 300,000 clones, 84% of them detected once, and 4.2% sits in the top ten. The specimen sequenced was peripheral blood. Source of these receptors: a man in his 60s with acute or convalescent COVID-19.

The V gene is TRBV6-6, the J gene TRBJ1-1, with D possibly matching TRBD1 (5 bases). The CDR3 loop spans 13 amino acids. V dropped 6 bases and J dropped 8 bases, with 16 bases sitting between them. Germline CDR1 is MNHNY and CDR2 is SVGAGI (reference sequence). The CDR3 DNA is TGTGCCAGCAGGACGGAGGGGACCCGCGAAGCTTTCTTT. It specifies CASRTEGTREAFF.

This chain connects TRBV7-9 to TRBJ1-2, with unresolved D. The V gene's germline CDR1 is SEHNR and CDR2 FQNEAQ (reference sequence). V gave up 6 bases and J gave up 8 bases, with 13 bases separating them. The CDR3 is 12 amino acids. The CDR3 sequence is CASSPEAGGYTF. CDR3 DNA: TGTGCCAGCAGTCCCGAGGCCGGGGGCTACACCTTC.

V usage is TRBV7-8 and J usage is TRBJ1-1; D unresolved. Germline V gene lookup returns CDR1 SGHVS and CDR2 FQNEAQ. The CDR3 covers 15 residues. Trimming took 0 bases from V and 0 from J, leaving 8 bases between them. For the CDR3, the DNA is TGTGCCAGCAGCTTAGCGCGGTTCCTGAACACTGAAGCTTTCTTT. This translates into CASSLARFLNTEAFF.

This sequence joins TRBV7-8 and TRBJ1-5; a possible D gene is TRBD1 (5 bases). CDR1 and CDR2 from the germline V gene are SGHVS and FQNEAQ. The CDR3 is 17 residues long. V lost 2 bases and J 0 bases, leaving 14 bases between the germline ends. The CDR3, as DNA: TGTGCCAGCAGCTTAACCCCACCCGACAGTAGCAATCAGCCCCAGCATTTT. Translating it yields CASSLTPPDSSNQPQHF. The full variable domain, rest sourced from reference TRBV7-8 and TRBJ1-5, is GAGVSQSPRYKVAKRGQDVALRCDPISGHVSLFWYQQALGQGPEFLTYFQNEAQLDKSGLPSDRFFAERPEGSVSTLKIQRTQQEDSAVYLCASSLTPPDSSNQPQHFGDGTRLSIL.

The chain is built from TRBV5-1 and TRBJ2-2; D gene uncertain. V lost 0 bases and J 4 bases, leaving 4 bases between the germline ends. Germline V CDR1 and CDR2: SGHRS, YFSETQ. The CDR3 runs 13 residues. CDR3 nucleotide sequence: TGCGCCAGCAGCTTGGGAGTCACCGGGGAGCTGTTTTTT. This gives the protein CASSLGVTGELFF.

The chain carries TRBV5-1 and TRBJ2-3, with 8 bases identical to TRBD2. V gave up 4 bases and J gave up 4 bases; unmatched junction bases: 8. In germline, CDR1 is SGHRS, CDR2 YFSETQ. The CDR3 covers 15 residues. CDR3 in amino acids: CASSPAAGGPDTQYF. In DNA form, the CDR3 reads TGCGCCAGCAGCCCTGCGGCGGGGGGCCCAGATACGCAGTATTTT.

The chain employs TRBV25-1 and TRBJ1-1, with 7 bases identical to TRBD1. Germline CDR1 is MGHDK and CDR2 is SYGVNS. The junction had 4 bases not matched to a gene; V was cut back by 4 bases and J by 2 bases. The CDR3 has 14 amino acids. CDR3 sequence: CASSAQGRNTEAFF. CDR3 coding DNA: TGTGCCAGCAGTGCACAGGGGAGAAACACTGAAGCTTTCTTT.